The clone carrying this T cell receptor beta chain was counted between two and nine times. What it binds is not known. The V end was cut by 3 bases, the J end by 4 bases, with 19 bases between. CDR1 is SGHRS, CDR2 YFSETQ, per germline. The CDR3 is 16 residues long. This sample is part of a study of T cells in Graves' hyperthyroidism and ophthalmopathy. Study-wide background: Before any treatment, at initial diagnosis, peripheral blood was collected.

RNA transcripts gave rise to amplified TCR beta CDR3 regions. First-round RT-PCR of the TCR CDR3 relied on the HTBI primer set. MiXCR, applied by TCRdb to the multiplex PCR reads, yields one record per CDR3 protein. The sample lists hundreds of thousands of distinct CDR3 sequences; about 13% were seen once. Study-level points and caveats: Ophthalmopathy prediction by the model preceded onset by a median roughly 6 months.

Cells are PBMCs isolated from over 7.5 ml of fresh blood. This TCR was sampled from a middle-aged woman with Graves' ophthalmopathy. The rearrangement joins TRBV5-1 to TRBJ1-1; D is unclear. Sequenced input: blood. CDR3 DNA: TGCGCCAGCAGCTCCAGCGGGCAAGCGGGTTTCACTGAAGCTTTCTTT. Translated: CASSSSGQAGFTEAFF.